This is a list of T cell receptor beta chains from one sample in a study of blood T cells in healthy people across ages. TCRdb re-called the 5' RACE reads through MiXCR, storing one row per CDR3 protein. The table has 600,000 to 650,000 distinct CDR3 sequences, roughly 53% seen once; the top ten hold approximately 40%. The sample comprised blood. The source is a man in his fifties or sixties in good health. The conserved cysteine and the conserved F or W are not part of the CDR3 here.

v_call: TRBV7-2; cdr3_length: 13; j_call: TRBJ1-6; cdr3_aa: VSSLLSSYNSLLH
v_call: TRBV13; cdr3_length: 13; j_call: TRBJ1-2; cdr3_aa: ATSPRTGKGYGYT
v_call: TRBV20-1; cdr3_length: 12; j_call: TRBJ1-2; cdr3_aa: SARGTASNYGYT
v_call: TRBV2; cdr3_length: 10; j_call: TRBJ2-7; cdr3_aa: ASRDDSPEQY
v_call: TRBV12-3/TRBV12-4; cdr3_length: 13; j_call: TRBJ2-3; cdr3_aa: ASSNWGLSTDTQY
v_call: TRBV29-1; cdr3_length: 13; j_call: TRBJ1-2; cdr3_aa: SVASPREGYYGYT
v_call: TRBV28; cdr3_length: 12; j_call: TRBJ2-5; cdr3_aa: ASMQGRDINLQY
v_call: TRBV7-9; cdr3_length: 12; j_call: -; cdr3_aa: ASSAGLAGPEQY
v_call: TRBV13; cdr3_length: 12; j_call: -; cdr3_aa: ASSRQSRSYEQY
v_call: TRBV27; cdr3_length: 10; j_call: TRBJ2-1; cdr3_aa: ASNLSSNEQF
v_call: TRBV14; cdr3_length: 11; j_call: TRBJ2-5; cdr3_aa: ASSQVGVETQY
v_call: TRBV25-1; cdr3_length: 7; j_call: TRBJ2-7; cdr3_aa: ANLYEQY
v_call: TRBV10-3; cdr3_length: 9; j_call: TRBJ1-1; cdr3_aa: AISSNTEAF
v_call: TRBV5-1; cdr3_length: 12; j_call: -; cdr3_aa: ASSLFETKETQY
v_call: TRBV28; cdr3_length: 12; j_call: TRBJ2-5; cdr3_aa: ASSPGDRGKTQY
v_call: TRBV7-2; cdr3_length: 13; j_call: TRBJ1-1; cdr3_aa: ASSLYGARNTEAF
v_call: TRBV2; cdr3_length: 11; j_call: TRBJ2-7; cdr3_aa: ASSPSTSAVLY
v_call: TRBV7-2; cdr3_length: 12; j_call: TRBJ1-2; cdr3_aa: ASSPRAGGYGYT
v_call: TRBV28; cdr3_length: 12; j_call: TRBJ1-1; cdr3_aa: ASSSDRVSAEAF
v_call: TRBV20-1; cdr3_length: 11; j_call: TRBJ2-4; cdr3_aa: SAPTGPGGIQY
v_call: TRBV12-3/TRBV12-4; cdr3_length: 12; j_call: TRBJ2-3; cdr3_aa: ASSSQGSTDTQY
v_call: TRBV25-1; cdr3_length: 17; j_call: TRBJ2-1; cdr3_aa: ASSEYGGRGGNSYTEQF
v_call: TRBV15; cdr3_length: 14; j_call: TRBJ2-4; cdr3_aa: ATSRPTERGKNIQY
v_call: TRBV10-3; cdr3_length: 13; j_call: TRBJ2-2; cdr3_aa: AIKGTPVADGELF
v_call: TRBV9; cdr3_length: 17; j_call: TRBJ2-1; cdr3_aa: ASSPRSGAAGLNYDEQF
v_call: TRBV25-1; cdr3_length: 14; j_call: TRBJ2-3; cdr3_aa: ASSWDSPISTDTQY
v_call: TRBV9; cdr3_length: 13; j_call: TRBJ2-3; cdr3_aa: ASSPALQISDTQY
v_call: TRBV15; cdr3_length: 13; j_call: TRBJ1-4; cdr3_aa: ATSRDTGQDEKLF
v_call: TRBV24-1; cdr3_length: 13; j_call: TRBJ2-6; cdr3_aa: ATSRGSSGANVLT
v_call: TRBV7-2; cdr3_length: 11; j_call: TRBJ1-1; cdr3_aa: ASRTTLNTEAF
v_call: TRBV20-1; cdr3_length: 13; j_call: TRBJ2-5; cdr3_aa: SAPRGRRTQETQY
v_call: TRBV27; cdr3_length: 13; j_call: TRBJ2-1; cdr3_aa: ASSLQRSGGNEQF
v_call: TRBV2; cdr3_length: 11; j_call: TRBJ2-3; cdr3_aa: ASNPVGTDTQY
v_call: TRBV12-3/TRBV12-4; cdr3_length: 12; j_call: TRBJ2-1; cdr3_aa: ASRLQGGGETQF
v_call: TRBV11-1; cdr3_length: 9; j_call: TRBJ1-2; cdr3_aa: TSDGDYGYT